These 15 T cell receptor beta chains were all obtained from the same sample, sequenced in a study of blood T cell repertoires in COVID-19. Sequencing used immunoSEQ multiplex PCR; TCRdb keeps in-frame clones, though not all of them. Among fewer than 200,000 clones, just under 90% were seen once, and the ten largest hold approximately 0.93%. The sample was peripheral blood. All receptors derive from a woman aged 18-29 years who had recovered from COVID-19.

This rearrangement joins TRBV9 to TRBJ2-1, with TRBD2 identical over 11 bases. The germline gives CDR1 SGDLS, CDR2 YYNGEE. CDR3 length: 17 residues. J gave up 4 bases and V 0 bases, and 6 bases lay outside the gene matches. CDR3 nucleotides: TGTGCCAGCAGCGTAGAGGTGGCTAGCGGGGGGTACAATGAGCAGTTCTTC. It is translated as CASSVEVASGGYNEQFF.

J is TRBJ1-1 and V is TRBV7-2; the match to TRBD1 covers 10 bases. V shed 5 bases, J shed 5 bases, and the junction held 8 bases outside the gene matches. Per germline, CDR1 SGHTA and CDR2 FQGNSA. The length of the CDR3 is 15 residues. Written as DNA, the CDR3 is TGTGCCAGCAGCCCCCGACAGGGGGCGAGGACTGAAGCTTTCTTT. This gives the protein CASSPRQGARTEAFF.

In its sample, this clone was seen once. The chain employs TRBV6-5 and TRBJ2-7; D might be TRBD1 (6 bases). Trimming removed 5 bases at V and 4 bases at J, with 15 bases between. Germline CDR1 and CDR2: MNHEY and SVGAGI. The CDR3 is 14 amino acids. The CDR3 is CASSQGSQGYEQYF. CDR3 sequence (DNA): TGTGCCAGCAGTCAGGGGTCACAGGGATACGAGCAGTACTTC.

The chain couples TRBV19 to TRBJ2-7; TRBD2 agrees at 7 bases. This CDR3 has 13 amino acids. Germline loops: CDR1 LNHDA, CDR2 SQIVND (reference sequence). The trim removed 5 bases at V and 2 bases at J, leaving 3 bases unmatched. The CDR3 is CASSGAGAYEQYF. The CDR3 region has the DNA TGTGCCAGTAGTGGGGCGGGAGCCTACGAGCAGTACTTC.

In DNA, the CDR3 is TGTGCCACCAGTGATTCCGGGACAGGCCCAGATACGCAGTATTTT. This gives the protein CATSDSGTGPDTQYF. The rearrangement joins TRBV24-1 to TRBJ2-3, with 8 bases matching TRBD1. This CDR3 has 15 residues. V lost 2 bases to trimming and J lost 4 bases; unmatched junction nucleotides: 4. Germline V gene lookup returns CDR1 KGHDR and CDR2 SFDVKD.

V gene TRBV2 combines with J gene TRBJ2-5; 8 bases are shared with TRBD1. The CDR3 is 16 amino acids. The V gene end was trimmed by 6 bases and the J gene end by 1 base; junction bases not matched to a gene: 10. Germline loops: CDR1 SNHLY, CDR2 FYNNEI. CDR3 sequence reads: CASSSAPGTGQETQYF. The CDR3 DNA is TGTGCCAGCAGCAGTGCCCCTGGGACAGGCCAAGAGACCCAGTACTTC.

This clone was observed a handful of times. The rearrangement links TRBV28 to TRBJ1-2; tentative D call: TRBD1 (6 bases). Trimming left V 6 bases short and J 5 bases short, with 13 bases between. Germline assignment: CDR1 MDHEN and CDR2 SYDVKM. The CDR3 has 13 amino acids. The CDR3 sequence: CASRTRGRYGYTF. The CDR3 nucleotides are TGTGCCAGCAGAACCAGGGGCAGGTATGGCTACACCTTC.

This rearrangement joins TRBV2 to TRBJ2-6; the match to TRBD1 covers 7 bases. V was pared by 10 bases and J by 4 bases, with 10 bases of the junction left unmatched. CDR1 is SNHLY, CDR2 FYNNEI, per germline. CDR3 length: 15 amino acids. The CDR3 coding sequence is TGTGCCACCCTACTACAGGGGTCAGGGGCCAACGTCCTGACTTTC. Translation gives CATLLQGSGANVLTF.

This rearrangement joins TRBV30 to TRBJ1-6; 8 bases are a match to TRBD1. The germline V gene encodes CDR1 GTSNPN and CDR2 SVGIG (reference sequence). Losses at the gene ends were 0 bases for V and 7 bases for J; bases not matched to a gene: 5. The CDR3 has 15 amino acids. The CDR3 spells CAWSVGTGLNSPLHF. CDR3 DNA: TGTGCCTGGAGTGTAGGGACAGGTCTAAATTCACCCCTCCACTTT.

The chain carries TRBV4-3 and TRBJ1-4, with D possibly TRBD1 on 5 matching bases. Trimming cost V 0 bases and J 6 bases, with 14 bases left between them. CDR3 size: 16 residues. The germline V gene has CDR1 LGHNA and CDR2 YSLEER. CDR3 amino acids: CASSQDVGRVDEKLFF. CDR3 bases: TGCGCCAGCAGCCAAGATGTTGGCAGGGTAGATGAAAAACTGTTTTTT.

The chain employs TRBV3-1 (or the pseudogene TRBV3-2) and TRBJ1-1; TRBD1 might be the D (5 bases). Germline CDR1 LGHDT, CDR2 YNNKEL (reference sequence). V was shortened by 1 base and J by 11 bases, with 17 bases between the two germline ends. The CDR3 has 14 residues. The DNA of the CDR3 is TGTGCCAGCAGCCAAGCAGACAGCTGGGGGGAGGCTTTCTTT. This sequence encodes CASSQADSWGEAFF.

The chain is built from TRBV15 and TRBJ2-7, with 9 bases lining up with TRBD2. Germline values: CDR1 LNHNV, CDR2 YYDKDF (reference sequence). This CDR3 has 15 amino acids. DNA of the CDR3: TGTGCCACCCGACCCCCGGGTGATAGCGGGGGACAATCGCGCGTC. This gives the protein CATRPPGDSGGQSRV.

This chain connects TRBV7-2 to TRBJ2-5, with 11 bases identical to TRBD2. The CDR3 consists of 15 residues. V was pared by 5 bases and J by 5 bases, with 7 bases of the junction left unmatched. Germline loops: CDR1 SGHTA, CDR2 FQGNSA. The CDR3 loop is CASSPGTSGYETQYF. CDR3 nucleotide sequence: TGTGCCAGCAGCCCGGGGACTAGCGGTTACGAGACCCAGTACTTC.

V usage is TRBV13 and J usage is TRBJ2-1; 10 positions agree with TRBD2. Trimming at V came to 0 bases and at J to 9 bases, leaving 5 bases not matched to a gene. The CDR3 runs 15 residues. CDR1 and CDR2 (germline): PRHDT, FYEKMQ (reference sequence). CDR3 sequence: CASSLGVSGGREQFF. Here the CDR3 DNA reads TGTGCCAGCAGCTTAGGGGTTAGCGGGGGGCGTGAGCAGTTCTTC.

This clone was seen only once. J is TRBJ1-2 and V is TRBV18; D remains unclear. The length of the CDR3 is 14 residues. V was shortened by 1 base and J by 4 bases, with 10 bases between the two germline ends. Germline CDR1 reads KGHSH; CDR2 reads LQKENI. The CDR3 region has the DNA TGTGCCAGCTCACCACTTGACGAGGCCTATGGCTACACCTTC. Translated, it gives CASSPLDEAYGYTF.